Below, one T cell receptor beta chain is given with its context. This sample stems from a study of shared clonotypes between healthy human individuals. Here immunoSEQ multiplex PCR was the method, and the copy in TCRdb shows in-frame clones only, minus some. The table has about 1.1 million clones, 77% seen once. Germline-derived CDR1 and CDR2 are MNHEY and SMNVEV (reference sequence). J was trimmed by 6 bases and V by 7 bases; bases with no gene match: 7. The CDR3 sequence is 13 residues long. The TCR was taken from a man between 18 and 29 years old in good health. Some clones in this sample may be carry-over from other donors' samples. Material for sequencing was memory CD4+ T cells from PBMCs. Subset defined: CD45RA-negative fraction. The V gene is TRBV27, the J gene TRBJ1-2; 8 bases fit TRBD1. The CDR3 DNA follows: TGTGCCAGCAAAAGAACAGGGGGGGATGGCTACACCTTC. Encoded protein: CASKRTGGDGYTF.